This T cell receptor (beta chain) emerged from a study of cytomegalovirus exposure and HLA in healthy donors. The PCR was carried out with 60 Vbeta primers and 13 Jbeta primers. Profiled with immunoSEQ multiplex PCR; TCRdb holds only in-frame clones, not every one. The data contain 150,000 to 200,000 clones, around nine tenths of them singletons. The table lists this clone with a count of one. The antigen is undetermined. Points from the study as a whole: A later analysis found common viral pathogens apparently linked to several of the most significant clusters. A link between a missense DCLRE1C variant and TCR beta V- and J-gene trimming emerged from a later analysis. Rates of TCR association differed by HLA locus in a later analysis, with DRB1 highest and HLA-C lowest.

The TCR was taken from a young woman in good health and CMV-seronegative. Sequences were obtained from PBMCs.

The CDR3 nucleotides are TGTGCCAGCAGTTACTACAGGGGACAGACCTATGGCTACACCTTC. Translation: CASSYYRGQTYGYTF. The chain is built from TRBV6-5 and TRBJ1-2; 7 positions match TRBD1. This CDR3 spans 15 amino acids. The germline gives CDR1 MNHEY, CDR2 SVGAGI. The ends lost 1 base at V and 4 bases at J; junction bases unmatched: 6.